This T cell receptor beta chain was identified in a study of Ad26.COV2.S vaccination and SARS-CoV-2 variants. Across the whole study: COV1001, an Ad26.COV2.S trial, supplied this vaccine-arm donor. Donor got 5x10^10 or 1x10^11 viral particles of Ad26.COV2.S.

Specified treatment: some 19 received Ad26.COV2.S at low or high dose, single or two shots; five or six received placebo; per-sample allocation not given. Specimens were obtained on day 63 following the first vaccine or placebo injection. The individual, an adult aged 18-55 years, was a donor in Boston. An Ad26 vector that expressed Wuhan-strain SARS-CoV-2 spike constituted the vaccine. Assay used: immunoSEQ multiplex PCR; TCRdb lists only in-frame clones, some missing. The sample lists fewer than 500,000 clones, about 90% occurring once. The CDR3 is 15 amino acids. V shed 5 bases and J 1 base; nucleotides not matched to a gene: 4. Germline V lookup: CDR1 SGHAT, CDR2 FQNNGV.

The sequence derives from a person aged 18-65 years who received the Ad26.COV2.S COVID-19 vaccine or a placebo. The chain recombines TRBV11-2 with TRBJ1-1, with 10 nucleotides matching TRBD1. The sample consisted of peripheral blood, taken in a trial of Ad26.COV2.S vaccine versus placebo. CDR3 in amino acids: CASSLRTGGNTEAFF. CDR3 coding DNA: TGTGCCAGCAGCCTCCGGACAGGGGGGAACACTGAAGCTTTCTTT.